The source of this T cell receptor beta chain is a study of T cells after yellow fever vaccination. Unmatched junction bases numbered 7, after V lost 1 base and J lost 9 bases. CDR1 is SGHTA, CDR2 FQGNSA, per germline. The length of the CDR3 is 15 residues. General study results and limits: Subsequent to the booster, the majority of primary-vaccination clones reappeared (about 97% CD4, approximately 90% CD8).

The table lists this clonotype with a few counts. Its matching antigen is unknown. They built TCR cDNA with 5'RACE template switching, a step that put in a universal primer site and UMIs. TCRdb itself ran the 5' RACE reads through MiXCR, one entry per CDR3 protein. The table shows hundreds of thousands of distinct CDR3 sequences, with approximately 10% occurring only once. Here the sequenced sample was PBMCs, taken on the day of the first yellow fever vaccination. This TCR came from a man aged 18 to 35 who received the YFV17D yellow fever vaccine. The genes are TRBV7-2 and TRBJ1-5; 9 positions match TRBD1. The CDR3 is CASSLEGQGTRPQHF. Here the CDR3 DNA reads TGTGCCAGCAGCTTAGAGGGACAGGGAACCCGGCCCCAGCATTTT.